One sample yielded the 25 T cell receptor beta chains listed below, sequenced in a study of shared clonotypes between healthy human individuals. Measured with immunoSEQ multiplex PCR; TCRdb has only the in-frame clones, and not every one. The table shows about 730,000 clones, with around 70% occurring only once. Sequencing used memory CD4+ T cells sorted from blood. Subset specified: CD45RA-negative fraction. These receptors were collected from a woman in her 30s in good health.

For the CDR3, the DNA is TGTGCCAGCTCAACAGGGACAGGGGGAGAGACTGAAGCTTTCTTT. This gives the protein CASSTGTGGETEAFF. The chain carries TRBV18 and TRBJ1-1, with 11 bases lining up with TRBD1. The CDR3 loop spans 15 amino acids. Germline trimming cut 5 bases from V and 5 bases from J; bases unmatched to any gene: 7. Per the germline V gene, CDR1 is KGHSH and CDR2 is LQKENI.

This clone has more than one count but fewer than ten. Other DNA sequences in this sample translate to the same CDR3. The chain combines TRBV5-1 with TRBJ2-2, with 11 bases fitting TRBD1. The ends lost 3 bases at V and 5 bases at J; junction bases unmatched: 3. Germline V CDR1 and CDR2: SGHRS, YFSETQ. The CDR3 has 15 residues. The CDR3 region has the DNA TGCGCCAGCAGCTCCGGGACAGGGGGAACCGGGGAGCTGTTTTTT. Residues: CASSSGTGGTGELFF.

This clone was seen only a few times. This same CDR3 is encoded by further DNA sequences in the sample. The chain couples TRBV20-1 to TRBJ1-1; unclear D gene. The germline V and J ends were trimmed by 6 bases and 1 base, with 6 bases remaining between them. CDR1 DFQATT and CDR2 SNEGSKA come from the germline V gene (reference sequence). The CDR3 contains 11 residues. Here the CDR3 reads CSAGGNTEAFF. In DNA form, the CDR3 reads TGCAGTGCGGGAGGGAACACTGAAGCTTTCTTT.

The chain is built from TRBV11-2 and TRBJ2-1; tentatively, D is TRBD2 (6 bases). V lost 1 base, J lost 7 bases, and 17 bases lay in between. The germline CDR1 and CDR2 sequences are SGHAT and FQNNGV. This CDR3 contains 16 residues. Written as DNA, the CDR3 is TGTGCCAGCAGCTTAGTCAGTAGCGGTTCGTGGAATGAGCAGTTCTTC. Protein sequence: CASSLVSSGSWNEQFF.

This clone was picked up a small number of times. In the same sample, other DNA sequences code for this CDR3. The CDR3 bases are TGTGCCAGTAGTAGGGACAACACCGGGGAGCTGTTTTTT. It codes for CASSRDNTGELFF. The rearrangement joins TRBV19 to TRBJ2-2; perhaps D is TRBD1 or TRBD2 (5 bases each). V lost 4 bases and J lost 2, with 5 bases in between. The CDR3 spans 13 residues. Germline values: CDR1 LNHDA, CDR2 SQIVND (reference sequence). The full variable domain, rest sourced from reference TRBV19 and TRBJ2-2, is DGGITQSPKYLFRKEGQNVTLSCEQNLNHDAMYWYRQDPGQGLRLIYYSQIVNDFQKGDIAEGYSVSREKKESFPLTVTSAQKNPTAFYLCASSRDNTGELFFGEGSRLTVL.

V gene TRBV27 combines with J gene TRBJ2-7; D could derive from TRBD1 or TRBD2 (5 bases each). Trimming left V 6 bases short and J 3 bases short, with 15 bases between. The CDR3 contains 14 residues. Per germline, CDR1 MNHEY and CDR2 SMNVEV (reference sequence). For the CDR3, the DNA is TGTGCCAGCAGAACCGGGACGCGTTTCTACGAGCAGTACTTC. It encodes CASRTGTRFYEQYF.

This rearrangement joins TRBV19 to TRBJ1-2; D is possibly TRBD1 (5 bases). In germline, CDR1 is LNHDA, CDR2 SQIVND (reference sequence). The CDR3 sequence is 14 residues long. The germline V and J ends were trimmed by 5 bases and 3 bases, with 13 bases remaining between them. Here the CDR3 reads CASSLRQRDYGYTF. The CDR3 DNA reads as TGTGCCAGTAGTCTCAGACAGAGGGACTATGGCTACACCTTC.

In its sample, this clone is medium-sized (0.01 to 0.1%). The V and J genes are TRBV15 and TRBJ2-7; D may match TRBD1 or TRBD2 (7 bases each). The CDR3 sequence is 14 residues long. The V and J ends lost 3 bases and 7 bases respectively, with 16 bases between them. From germline, CDR1 is LNHNV and CDR2 YYDKDF (reference sequence). As DNA, the CDR3 is TGTGCCACCAGCAGTACACAGGGGAGGGGGGAGCAGTACTTC. It codes for CATSSTQGRGEQYF.

The J gene is TRBJ2-7, the V gene TRBV19; D tentatively reads TRBD1 or TRBD2 (5 bases each). Germline lookup yields CDR1 LNHDA and CDR2 SQIVND (reference sequence). Trimming left V 4 bases short and J 3 bases short, with 19 bases between. The CDR3 extends over 16 amino acids. CDR3 DNA: TGTGCCAGTAGTAATCAGGGACCTCCGATGATCTACGAGCAGTACTTC. It yields the protein CASSNQGPPMIYEQYF.

The chain uses TRBV19 and TRBJ1-1; weak D call: TRBD1 (6 bases). The CDR3 length is 14 residues. The ends were cut back, 3 bases at V and 7 bases at J, with 15 bases in the middle. CDR1 and CDR2 (germline): LNHDA, SQIVND (reference sequence). The CDR3 reads CASSINGGRREAFF. The CDR3 DNA is TGTGCCAGTAGTATTAATGGGGGGCGACGTGAAGCTTTCTTT.

The gene calls are TRBV11-3 and TRBJ2-2; TRBD2 agrees at 10 bases. Per germline, CDR1 SGHNT and CDR2 YENEEA. The CDR3 sequence is 17 residues long. The ends lost 5 bases at V and 8 bases at J; junction bases unmatched: 14. The CDR3 sequence: CASSPRQSLAGTGELFF. CDR3 DNA: TGTGCCAGCAGCCCCCGCCAGTCACTAGCGGGAACTGGGGAGCTGTTTTTT.

The DNA of the CDR3 is TGTGCCAGCAGCCGTGGGGCTAGCCCTGGAGATACGCAGTATTTT. Its protein is CASSRGASPGDTQYF. This chain links TRBV7-3 with TRBJ2-3; D may match TRBD1 or TRBD2 (5 bases each). This CDR3 comprises 15 residues. Trimming took 5 bases from V and 5 from J, leaving 17 bases between them. CDR1 and CDR2 from the germline V gene are SGHTA and FQGTGA.

The chain links TRBV28 to TRBJ2-7; D gene ambiguous. Deletions cut 8 bases from V and 3 bases from J, with 20 bases between. This CDR3 has 15 amino acids. Germline loops: CDR1 MDHEN, CDR2 SYDVKM. CDR3: CASRTPRAGIYEQYF. The CDR3 DNA follows: TGTGCCAGCCGCACTCCCCGGGCCGGTATCTACGAGCAGTACTTC.

The rearrangement links TRBV28 to TRBJ1-2, with a possible D match to TRBD1 (6 bases). Trimming took off 3 bases at V and 8 bases at J, with 10 bases between the two ends. The CDR3 has 12 amino acids. Germline V gene data show CDR1 as MDHEN and CDR2 as SYDVKM. CDR3 DNA sequence: TGTGCCAGCAGTTTCGACAGGAGAGGCTACACCTTC. It is translated as CASSFDRRGYTF.

The rearrangement links TRBV28 to TRBJ2-1; D unclear. V was pared by 5 bases and J by 7 bases, with 15 bases between. The CDR3 covers 14 residues. Germline loops: CDR1 MDHEN, CDR2 SYDVKM. CDR3 in amino acids: CASSATKKANEQFF. The CDR3 DNA reads as TGTGCCAGCAGTGCGACAAAAAAAGCGAATGAGCAGTTCTTC.

The table lists this clone with a few counts. The chain joins TRBV6-5 to TRBJ1-1; D is unclear. The germline gives CDR1 MNHEY, CDR2 SVGAGI. The V and J ends lost 7 bases and 1 base respectively, with 16 bases between them. The CDR3 consists of 15 residues. CDR3 protein: CASTGNSLRNTEAFF. The CDR3, as DNA: TGTGCCAGCACCGGAAATTCCTTGAGGAACACTGAAGCTTTCTTT.

This rearrangement joins TRBV19 to TRBJ2-1; D is perhaps TRBD1 or TRBD2 (5 bases each). Germline assignment: CDR1 LNHDA and CDR2 SQIVND (reference sequence). The CDR3 runs 12 residues. Between the trimmed V and J ends, which lost 6 bases and 7 bases, there was a span of 10 bases. Here the CDR3 DNA reads TGTGCCAGTAGAGGGGAGTCGAATGAGCAGTTCTTC. Its translation: CASRGESNEQFF. The full variable domain, completed using reference TRBV19 and TRBJ2-1, is DGGITQSPKYLFRKEGQNVTLSCEQNLNHDAMYWYRQDPGQGLRLIYYSQIVNDFQKGDIAEGYSVSREKKESFPLTVTSAQKNPTAFYLCASRGESNEQFFGPGTRLTVL.

The rearrangement joins TRBV28 to TRBJ1-4; 7 nucleotides match TRBD1. CDR1 MDHEN and CDR2 SYDVKM come from the germline V gene. With 1 base clipped from V and 10 bases from J, the junction kept 12 bases outside the gene matches. This CDR3 has 16 amino acids. The CDR3 DNA follows: TGTGCCAGCAGTTTATACTCGGAGGGGGCGTCTGGAAAACTGTTTTTT. Translated, it gives CASSLYSEGASGKLFF.

This chain joins TRBV28 and TRBJ2-3; the D gene is possibly TRBD1 (6 bases). The CDR3 sequence is 15 residues long. Trimming removed 1 base at V and 5 bases at J, with 13 bases between. Germline values: CDR1 MDHEN, CDR2 SYDVKM. The CDR3 loop is CASSLSRPQGDTQYF. CDR3 in DNA: TGTGCCAGCAGTTTATCGAGGCCACAGGGAGATACGCAGTATTTT.

The chain uses TRBV30 and TRBJ2-6; D is possibly TRBD1 or TRBD2 (5 bases each). The CDR3 loop spans 15 amino acids. The germline gives CDR1 GTSNPN, CDR2 SVGIG (reference sequence). V was cut by 0 bases and J by 0 bases, with 6 bases left in between. The CDR3, as DNA: TGTGCCTGGAGTGTGGGGGACTCTGGGGCCAACGTCCTGACTTTC. This codes for CAWSVGDSGANVLTF. The whole variable domain, filled in from reference TRBV30 and TRBJ2-6, reads SQTIHQWPATLVQPVGSPLSLECTVEGTSNPNLYWYRQAAGRGLQLLFYSVGIGQISSEVPQNLSASRPQDRQFILSSKKLLLSDSGFYLCAWSVGDSGANVLTFGAGSRLTVL.

This clone was recorded only once. The gene calls are TRBV19 and TRBJ2-7, with 7 bases lining up with TRBD2. V lost 9 bases, J lost 1 base, and 6 bases stayed unmatched. This CDR3 contains 13 residues. Germline loops: CDR1 LNHDA, CDR2 SQIVND (reference sequence). CDR3 DNA: TGTGCCAGCCGTCAGGGAGGGTCCTACGAGCAGTACTTC. The encoded protein is CASRQGGSYEQYF.

The V gene is TRBV6-5, the J gene TRBJ1-5; D unresolved. V lost 5 bases to trimming and J lost 1 base, with 6 bases between them. CDR3 length: 13 amino acids. CDR1 and CDR2 from the germline V gene are MNHEY and SVGAGI. The CDR3 coding sequence is TGTGCCAGCAGTGCCGGGAGCAATCAGCCCCAGCATTTT. Translation: CASSAGSNQPQHF.

The chain has TRBV9 and TRBJ1-1; 8 bases agree with TRBD1. The germline V gene has CDR1 SGDLS and CDR2 YYNGEE. CDR3 size: 16 residues. J lost 4 bases, V lost 3 bases, and 11 bases had no gene match. The CDR3 is CASSGSQGAKSTEAFF. The DNA for the CDR3 is TGTGCCAGCAGCGGATCCCAGGGGGCGAAGTCCACTGAAGCTTTCTTT. Drawing the rest from reference TRBV9 and TRBJ1-1, the complete variable domain is DSGVTQTPKHLITATGQRVTLRCSPRSGDLSVYWYQQSLDQGLQFLIQYYNGEERAKGNILERFSAQQFPDLHSELNLSSLELGDSALYFCASSGSQGAKSTEAFFGQGTRLTVV.

The V and J genes are TRBV2 and TRBJ2-1; 7 bases are shared with TRBD2. This CDR3 contains 16 residues. Per germline, CDR1 SNHLY and CDR2 FYNNEI. V was pared by 3 bases and J by 10 bases, with 15 bases of the junction left unmatched. The CDR3 protein is CASSDWRGGGLGEQFF. CDR3 sequence (DNA): TGTGCCAGCAGTGATTGGCGTGGGGGAGGGCTAGGCGAGCAGTTCTTC.

The V call is TRBV4-1, the J call TRBJ2-7, with 8 nucleotides matching TRBD2. V gave up 5 bases and J gave up 6 bases; unmatched junction bases: 15. Germline values: CDR1 MGHRA, CDR2 YSYEKL. The CDR3 is 16 residues long. CDR3 protein: CASSEAPSGGRGEQYF. DNA for the CDR3: TGCGCCAGCAGCGAAGCTCCCAGCGGGGGCCGTGGCGAGCAGTACTTC.